This TCR beta chain was found in a study of T cells in Graves' hyperthyroidism and ophthalmopathy. This clonotype was seen at least ten times. Amplified TCR beta CDR3 regions derived from RNA transcripts. In the first-round RT-PCR of the TCR CDR3, the HTBI primer set was used. Each CDR3 protein gets one entry after TCRdb re-called the multiplex PCR reads with MiXCR. The table includes about 570,000 distinct CDR3 sequences, roughly 46% detected once. This CDR3 comprises 12 residues. Trimming left V 7 bases short and J 5 bases short, with 14 bases between. Germline CDR1 is SQVTM and CDR2 is ANQGSEA. Sequencing was carried out using peripheral blood or thyroid tissue (not recorded which). The TCR originated in an adult woman with Graves' disease, either hyperthyroidism or ophthalmopathy (not recorded which). This chain links TRBV29-1 with TRBJ2-5, with a tentative D call TRBD2 (5 bases). The CDR3 reads CSGRRGWETQYF. DNA for the CDR3: TGCAGCGGGAGGAGAGGGTGGGAGACCCAGTACTTC.